This record covers a single TCR beta chain. These data come from a study of control samples from healthy donors and cancer patients. TCRdb's table, derived via immunoSEQ multiplex PCR, lists solely in-frame clones and lacks some. The profile shows about 98,000 clones, roughly 83% of them singletons. This CDR3 is 16 amino acids long. Germline V gene sequence: CDR1 KGHSY, CDR2 FQNENV. V was clipped by 1 base and J by 0 bases, with 12 bases between them. The sequencing input was blood. This receptor was obtained from a woman in her twenties or thirties in good health. This chain uses TRBV16 with TRBJ1-1; TRBD1 might be the D (5 bases). The CDR3 protein is CASSQYGGTVNTEAFF. As DNA, the CDR3 is TGTGCCAGCAGCCAATACGGAGGGACGGTGAACACTGAAGCTTTCTTT.